This TCR beta chain is from a study of response to subunit inactivated influenza vaccine. In regard to this clonotype: Its specificity is not known.

TCRdb independently ran MiXCR on the RT-PCR reads; one entry per CDR3 protein. The repertoire holds more than 450,000 distinct CDR3 sequences, 6% to 9% seen once, with 13% in the top ten. Whole-study findings and limits: New T cells are recruited in small numbers by each seasonal influenza vaccination, according to the authors' suggestion.

The material was PBMCs from blood, obtained 23 months after vaccination. The source of this sequence is a man between 50 and 69 years old who received an inactivated influenza vaccine.

CDR3 amino acids: CASSLSLSSWETQYF. The CDR3 DNA sequence: TGTGCCAGCAGTTTATCGCTTTCTAGCTGGGAGACCCAGTACTTC. The V call is TRBV27, the J call TRBJ2-5, with D tentatively TRBD2 (5 bases). Germline V gene lookup returns CDR1 MNHEY and CDR2 SMNVEV (reference sequence). Trimming stripped 0 bases from V and 5 bases from J, with 13 bases between. This CDR3 region has 15 residues.